This TCR beta chain is drawn from a study of T cell repertoires in cytomegalovirus infection. Across the study: Indications came from public TCR beta signatures; they pointed to CMV infection and to a matching HLA type.

Between the trimmed V and J ends, which lost 4 bases and 6 bases, there was a span of 10 bases. This CDR3 spans 13 amino acids. Germline V CDR1 and CDR2: MDHEN, SYDVKM. TCRdb re-derived calls from the reads in MiXCR, one entry per CDR3 protein. This sample has nearly 450,000 distinct CDR3 sequences, with 31% found just once. The genes are TRBV28 and TRBJ1-5, with D uncertain. The origin of this receptor is a human donor in good health (CMV status not recorded). Some clones in this sample may be carry-over from other donors' samples. Source material: PBMCs. The CDR3, as DNA: TGTGCCAGCAGTTCTGGTAGAAGTCAGCCCCAGCATTTT. Protein product: CASSSGRSQPQHF.